This T cell receptor beta chain was identified in a study of glioma-infiltrating T cells after dendritic cell vaccination. Data came from immunoSEQ multiplex PCR; TCRdb stores just in-frame clones and leaves some out. This table holds tens of thousands of clones, roughly four fifths found once. The time point here: after dendritic cell vaccination, including at tumor progression/relapse. Germline V lookup: CDR1 SGHAT, CDR2 FQNNGV. This CDR3 is built from 15 residues. With V trimmed by 5 bases and J by 4 bases, 8 bases remained unmatched. This sample comprised blood, obtained after dendritic cell vaccination. The chain couples TRBV11-2 to TRBJ2-5; TRBD1 matches 9 bases. This TCR derives from a human donor with glioblastoma. CDR3 loop: CASSPGTGFAETQYF. The CDR3 bases are TGTGCCAGCAGCCCCGGGACAGGGTTTGCAGAGACCCAGTACTTC.